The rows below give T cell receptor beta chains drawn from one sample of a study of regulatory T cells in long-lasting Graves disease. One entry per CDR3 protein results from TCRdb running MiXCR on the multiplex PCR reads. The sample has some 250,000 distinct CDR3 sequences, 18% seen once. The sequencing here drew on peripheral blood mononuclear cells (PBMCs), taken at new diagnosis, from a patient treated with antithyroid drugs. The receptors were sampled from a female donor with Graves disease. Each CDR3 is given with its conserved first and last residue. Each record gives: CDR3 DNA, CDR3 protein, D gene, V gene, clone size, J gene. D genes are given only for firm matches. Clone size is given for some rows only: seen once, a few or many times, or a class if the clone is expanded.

DNA: TGTGCCAGCAGCCTACTAGCGGGAGAAGATAGAGATACGCAGTATTTT
CDR3: CASSLLAGEDRDTQYF
D: TRBD2
V: TRBV27
size: many
J: TRBJ2-3

DNA: TGTGCCAGTACCGGGACAGGGACCGATACGCAGTATTTT
CDR3: CASTGTGTDTQYF
D: TRBD1
V: TRBV19
size: many
J: TRBJ2-3

DNA: TGTGCCAGCAGTACAAGAGTAGCGCAGTATTTT
CDR3: CASSTRVAQYF
D: -
V: TRBV3-1
size: many
J: TRBJ2-3

DNA: TGCAGTGCTAGGCCGGATCCCTCGGATGGTGAGCAGTTCTTC
CDR3: CSARPDPSDGEQFF
D: -
V: TRBV20-1
size: many
J: TRBJ2-1

DNA: TGCAGCGTCAGGACAGGGGGCGATGAGCAGTTCTTC
CDR3: CSVRTGGDEQFF
D: TRBD1
V: TRBV29-1
size: many
J: TRBJ2-1

DNA: TGCGCCAGCAGTGAGGGGGGCGAAGAGACCCAGTACTTC
CDR3: CASSEGGEETQYF
D: -
V: TRBV5-1
size: few
J: TRBJ2-5

DNA: TGTGCCAGCTCACCACCAGCCCAGGGACCAGGCTACGAGCAGTACTTC
CDR3: CASSPPAQGPGYEQYF
D: -
V: TRBV18
size: -
J: TRBJ2-7

DNA: TGTGCCAGCAGCTCACAACAGGGGAGCACTGAAGCTTTCTTT
CDR3: CASSSQQGSTEAFF
D: TRBD1
V: TRBV7-3
size: many
J: TRBJ1-1

DNA: TGTGCCAGCAGCCCTCACGGAGGGGTGGTCACTGAAGCTTTCTTT
CDR3: CASSPHGGVVTEAFF
D: -
V: TRBV9
size: many
J: TRBJ1-1

DNA: TGTGCCAGCAGCTCGGCGGGGTGGGCTGGCTACACCTTC
CDR3: CASSSAGWAGYTF
D: -
V: TRBV11-2
size: -
J: TRBJ1-2

DNA: TGTGCCAGTAGTATAGATATCCAGGGGAGGTACACCTTC
CDR3: CASSIDIQGRYTF
D: -
V: TRBV19
size: -
J: TRBJ1-2

DNA: TGTGCCAGTAGTCCGAGGTTTGGGCAGCCCAGCTCCTACGAGCAGTACTTC
CDR3: CASSPRFGQPSSYEQYF
D: -
V: TRBV19
size: many
J: TRBJ2-7

DNA: TGTGCCACCAGTGAGGGACGGGGCACAGATACGCAGTATTTT
CDR3: CATSEGRGTDTQYF
D: -
V: TRBV24-1
size: many
J: TRBJ2-3

DNA: TGCGCCAGCAGCCACAGACAGGGTGGGAACACTGAAGCTTTCTTT
CDR3: CASSHRQGGNTEAFF
D: TRBD1
V: TRBV4-1
size: -
J: TRBJ1-1

DNA: TGTGCCAGCAGTTTAAACAGAATGAACACTGAAGCTTTCTTT
CDR3: CASSLNRMNTEAFF
D: -
V: TRBV27
size: many
J: TRBJ1-1

DNA: TGCAGTGCTAGACCGACAGGGGGTTGGAATGAGCAGTTCTTC
CDR3: CSARPTGGWNEQFF
D: TRBD1
V: TRBV20-1
size: many
J: TRBJ2-1

DNA: TGTGCCAGCAGCTCGGGCGGGGCAGTCAATGAGCAGTTCTTC
CDR3: CASSSGGAVNEQFF
D: -
V: TRBV7-3
size: many
J: TRBJ2-1

DNA: TGTGCCAGCAACGGGTTCGGTCTAGCCTACGAGCAGTACTTC
CDR3: CASNGFGLAYEQYF
D: -
V: TRBV6-1
size: few
J: TRBJ2-7

DNA: TGTGCCAGCAGCTTAGATCCGGGGACTAGCGGGAGGTTTGGGAATGAGCAGTTCTTC
CDR3: CASSLDPGTSGRFGNEQFF
D: TRBD2
V: TRBV7-2
size: -
J: TRBJ2-1

DNA: TGTGCCAGCAGCACAGCTATCACAGATACGCAATATTTT
CDR3: CASSTAITDTQYF
D: -
V: TRBV11-2
size: many
J: TRBJ2-3

DNA: TGTGCCAGCAGTTCCCTGGCAAGGGCAACTAATGAAAAACTGTTTTTT
CDR3: CASSSLARATNEKLFF
D: -
V: TRBV6-2/TRBV6-3
size: many
J: TRBJ1-4

DNA: TGTGCCAGCAGTGAGGGATGGACCCATAGCTATGGCTACACCTTC
CDR3: CASSEGWTHSYGYTF
D: -
V: TRBV6-2/TRBV6-3
size: few
J: TRBJ1-2

DNA: TGTGCCAGCAGTCACAGGGGGGGGTCTACCGGGACTAGCGGGAGACGGGTCACCGGGGAGCTGTTTTTT
CDR3: CASSHRGGSTGTSGRRVTGELFF
D: TRBD2
V: TRBV6-1
size: many
J: TRBJ2-2

DNA: TGTGCCTGGAGTCCCCCAAACCGGGAGCTGTTTTTT
CDR3: CAWSPPNRELFF
D: -
V: TRBV30
size: many
J: TRBJ2-2

DNA: TGCGCCAGCAGCTTGGTTCTAGCGGGAGGTAACAATGAGGAGTTCTTC
CDR3: CASSLVLAGGNNEEFF
D: TRBD2
V: TRBV5-1
size: -
J: TRBJ2-1